This T cell receptor beta chain was retrieved from a study of blood T cell repertoires in COVID-19. Study information: Sources were T cells, B-cell-depleted T cells, or PBMCs; the material itself was cDNA or gDNA.

This table comes from immunoSEQ multiplex PCR, and its TCRdb copy is limited to in-frame clones, with some not included. The table has roughly 330,000 clones, about nine tenths seen once. Assignment of participants to cohorts was predicated upon participant-reported clinical history. The CDR3 sequence is 15 residues long. V was clipped by 0 bases and J by 6 bases, with 17 bases between them. CDR1 is GTSNPN and CDR2 is SVGIG in the germline V gene (reference sequence). The sequenced material came from PBMCs or T cells enriched from blood (not recorded which). V is TRBV30 and J is TRBJ1-1; D ambiguous. The sequence was collected from a woman in her late teens or twenties who had recovered from COVID-19. Here the CDR3 reads CAWSVFRGLKSEAFF. The CDR3 DNA reads as TGTGCCTGGAGTGTATTTCGAGGGTTAAAGTCTGAAGCTTTCTTT.